What follows are 7 T cell receptor beta chains derived from one specimen sequenced in a study of control samples from healthy donors and cancer patients. TCRdb's copy holds only in-frame clones and misses some; the assay was immunoSEQ multiplex PCR. The profile shows some 30,000 clones, 87% of them singletons. Input material: formalin-fixed, paraffin-embedded tissue. The receptors here all came from a female donor with melanoma.

The chain recombines TRBV2 with TRBJ2-7; 9 nucleotides align to TRBD1. The CDR3 is 13 amino acids. The ends lost 7 bases at V and 3 bases at J; junction bases unmatched: 4. Germline loops: CDR1 SNHLY, CDR2 FYNNEI. CDR3 residues: CASMRDRDYEQYF. The CDR3 DNA sequence: TGTGCCAGCATGCGGGACAGGGACTACGAGCAGTACTTC.

The V and J genes are TRBV19 and TRBJ2-5; 14 bases match TRBD2. The CDR3 length is 15 residues. CDR1 and CDR2 from the germline V gene are LNHDA and SQIVND (reference sequence). The V segment lost 6 bases and the J segment 2 bases; nucleotides outside the gene matches: 2. The CDR3 DNA is TGTGCCAGTAGGAGACTAGCGGGAGGGCAAGAGACCCAGTACTTC. It yields the protein CASRRLAGGQETQYF.

This clone was seen a few times. The rearrangement joins TRBV7-9 to TRBJ1-1, with 9 bases identical to TRBD1. Germline CDR1 and CDR2: SEHNR and FQNEAQ (reference sequence). The CDR3 has 15 residues. V dropped 0 bases and J dropped 5; count of bases not matched to a gene: 4. The CDR3: CASSLASQGATEAFF. The CDR3 nucleotides read TGTGCCAGCAGCTTAGCTTCACAGGGGGCAACTGAAGCTTTCTTT. Supplemented by reference TRBV7-9 and TRBJ1-1, the full variable domain reads DTGVSQNPRHKITKRGQNVTFRCDPISEHNRLYWYRQTLGQGPEFLTYFQNEAQLEKSRLLSDRFSAERPKGSFSTLEIQRTEQGDSAMYLCASSLASQGATEAFFGQGTRLTVV.

The chain couples TRBV6-5 to TRBJ1-3, with D possibly TRBD1 on 5 matching bases. This CDR3 is 15 amino acids long. V was cut by 6 bases and J by 0 bases, with 12 bases left in between. Germline V CDR1 and CDR2: MNHEY, SVGAGI. The CDR3: CASSRLGGSGNTIYF. As DNA, the CDR3 is TGTGCCAGCAGCCGGCTGGGGGGCTCTGGAAACACCATATATTTT.

The chain uses TRBV29-1 and TRBJ1-2; a possible D gene is TRBD1 (5 bases). This CDR3 has 10 residues. Trimming removed 4 bases at V and 8 bases at J, with 8 bases between. Per germline, CDR1 SQVTM and CDR2 ANQGSEA. CDR3 DNA: TGCAGCGTTGGGGGCGGGGGCTACACCTTC. It encodes CSVGGGGYTF. The full variable domain, its missing parts supplied by reference TRBV29-1 and TRBJ1-2, is SAVISQKPSRDICQRGTSLTIQCQVDSQVTMMFWYRQQPGQSLTLIATANQGSEATYESGFVIDKFPISRPNLTFSTLTVSNMSPEDSSIYLCSVGGGGYTFGSGTRLTVV.

The rearrangement uses TRBV15 and TRBJ2-7; D remains unclear. Trimming cost V 3 bases and J 0 bases, with 6 bases left between them. CDR1 is LNHNV and CDR2 is YYDKDF in the germline V gene (reference sequence). CDR3 size: 13 residues. The CDR3 coding sequence is TGTGCCACCAGCAGCCCTAACTCCTACGAGCAGTACTTC. Translated, it gives CATSSPNSYEQYF.

The chain couples TRBV25-1 to TRBJ1-1, with 7 nucleotides matching TRBD1. Germline V CDR1 and CDR2: MGHDK, SYGVNS. This CDR3 region has 15 residues. The V segment lost 2 bases and the J segment 4 bases; nucleotides outside the gene matches: 7. The CDR3 sequence: CASSEPDREATEAFF. CDR3 nucleotides: TGTGCCAGCAGTGAACCCGACAGGGAGGCCACTGAAGCTTTCTTT.